The present T cell receptor beta chain was sequenced within a study of T cell repertoires in cytomegalovirus infection. Study details: Indicated by public TCR beta signatures were CMV infection and matching HLA type. Findings of the study overall: CMV carriers with the relevant HLA were identified by cumulative public TCR beta family frequency. Across the ex vivo response, the dominant clonotypes were HLA-C-restricted CMV-specific TCR beta clonotypes.

TCRdb re-analysed the reads in MiXCR, keeping a single row per CDR3 protein. The repertoire consists of approximately 550,000 distinct CDR3 sequences, with about 17% occurring once and the leading ten covering about 24%. This CDR3 is built from 15 residues. Germline-derived CDR1 and CDR2 are SGHRS and YFSETQ. With 0 bases clipped from V and 3 bases from J, the junction kept 4 bases outside the gene matches. In the case of this clonotype: Its antigen is currently unknown. The conserved final phenylalanine or tryptophan is absent from the CDR3, which likely points to a read error.

The source is a human donor in good health (CMV status not recorded). Some clones in this sample may be carry-over from other donors' samples. The rearrangement links TRBV5-1 to TRBJ2-7; 9 bases map to TRBD1. Sequencing used CD8+ T cells from PBMCs. The CDR3 reads CASSLGGTGRYEQYL. For the CDR3, the DNA is TGCGCCAGCAGCTTGGGCGGGACAGGGCGCTACGAGCAGTACTTA.